Each of the 4 T cell receptor beta chains below was sequenced from the same sample in a study of identical twins. TCRdb redid the calling of the 5' RACE reads with MiXCR, one entry per CDR3 protein. Of fewer than 250,000 distinct CDR3 sequences listed, less than 9.5% are singletons. The sequencing sample was made of memory (CD45RO+) T cells sorted from blood. All receptors come from a woman aged 18-29 years in good health.

This clonotype has a handful of counts. V is TRBV7-9 and J is TRBJ2-1, with 7 positions matching TRBD2. Germline assignment: CDR1 SEHNR and CDR2 FQNEAQ (reference sequence). The CDR3 is made up of 12 amino acids. V was pared by 5 bases and J by 12 bases, with 7 bases of the junction left unmatched. CDR3 in amino acids: CASSPEWGGQFF. The DNA for the CDR3 is TGTGCCAGCAGCCCGGAATGGGGGGGGCAGTTCTTC.

At least ten counts were recorded for this clonotype. The chain combines TRBV20-1 with TRBJ2-5, with TRBD2 matching over 8 bases. This CDR3 spans 14 amino acids. Germline V CDR1 and CDR2: DFQATT, SNEGSKA (reference sequence). V lost 3 bases, J lost 4 bases, and 7 bases stayed unmatched. The CDR3 here is CSASFGRVGETQYF. In DNA form, the CDR3 reads TGCAGTGCTAGCTTCGGGAGGGTGGGAGAGACCCAGTACTTC.

This clonotype came up many times. The chain combines TRBV7-2 with TRBJ2-2; D not resolved. V lost 4 bases and J 5 bases, leaving 11 bases between the germline ends. CDR1 is SGHTA and CDR2 is FQGNSA in the germline V gene. This CDR3 has 14 residues. Here the CDR3 DNA reads TGTGCCAGCAGCTCCTGGACGGTTACCGGGGAGCTGTTTTTT. Encoded protein: CASSSWTVTGELFF.

This clonotype occurred a few times. The rearrangement uses TRBV3-1 and TRBJ1-2; D ambiguous. This CDR3 has 15 residues. V gave up 4 bases and J gave up 0 bases, with 12 bases separating them. CDR1 and CDR2 (germline): LGHDT, YNNKEL (reference sequence). CDR3 coding DNA: TGTGCCAGCAGCCGGCGAGCGGTAGCTAACTATGGCTACACCTTC. Protein product: CASSRRAVANYGYTF.